The clone carrying this T cell receptor (beta chain) has ten or more counts. Its target is not known. The lymph nodes were axillary draining lymph nodes from breast cancer patients. The entry originates in a study of breast tumors, draining lymph nodes, adjacent tissues. General study findings and limits: Tumor and nontumor repertoires were significantly more similar in luminal-like than in basal-like breast cancer. Tumors had less TCR diversity than lymph nodes, more than nontumor tissue. Tumor T cell lymph node origin was a supported hypothesis, not proven. Findings are consistent with lymph node origin and intratumoral expansion of most tumor T cells.

MiXCR was run by TCRdb on the multiplex PCR reads, yielding one entry per CDR3 protein. The table shows under 250,000 distinct CDR3 sequences, with about 30% occurring only once. V was shortened by 0 bases and J by 6 bases, with 5 bases between the two germline ends. Germline loops: CDR1 LNHNV, CDR2 YYDKDF (reference sequence). The length of the CDR3 is 13 residues. The chain has TRBV15 and TRBJ2-2, with no clear D. The clonotype was recovered from a female donor with breast cancer. Some clones in this sample may be carry-over from other donors' samples. The sequenced sample was axillary lymph node tissue. The DNA of the CDR3 is TGTGCCACCAGCAGAGATCGGGCCGGGGAGCTGTTTTTT. It encodes CATSRDRAGELFF.